This T cell receptor beta chain comes out of a study of spatial heterogeneity in lung cancer. The CDR3 runs 14 residues. Germline loops: CDR1 KGHSH, CDR2 LQKENI. V shed 2 bases and J shed 8 bases, with 15 bases lying between them. This clonotype is labeled as large. As to time point: sample taken at primary tumor resection. Donors were around 70 untreated early-stage non-small cell lung cancer patients. MiXCR, run by TCRdb on the 5' RACE reads, gives a single entry per CDR3 protein. The table records 440 or so distinct CDR3 sequences, 9% to 10% of them present only once. This clonotype originated in a female donor with early-stage non-small cell lung cancer. V is TRBV18 and J is TRBJ1-1; maybe TRBD1 (6 bases). Sequences were derived from normal lung tissue next to the tumor, sampled at surgery. The CDR3 loop reads CASSPSGARAEAFF. In DNA, the CDR3 is TGTGCCAGCTCACCATCGGGGGCGAGAGCCGAAGCTTTCTTT.